One sample yielded the 5 T cell receptor beta chains listed below, sequenced in a study of control samples from healthy donors and cancer patients. Repertoires were generated with immunoSEQ multiplex PCR, while TCRdb's copy carries only in-frame clones and drops some. The sample yields some 150,000 clones, approximately 92% seen once. Input material: blood. The receptor source for this set is a man aged 25-40 years in good health.

A few counts support this clone. V gene TRBV18 combines with J gene TRBJ1-5; the D gene is possibly TRBD1 (5 bases). Trimming left V 3 bases short and J 7 bases short, with 10 bases between. CDR3 length equals 13 residues. Germline V gene lookup returns CDR1 KGHSH and CDR2 LQKENI. The CDR3 sequence: CASSPTDGQPQHF. CDR3 in DNA: TGTGCCAGCTCACCGACAGATGGACAGCCCCAGCATTTT.

The chain recombines TRBV9 with TRBJ1-1, with TRBD1 identical over 8 bases. The CDR3 is made up of 15 amino acids. Per germline, CDR1 SGDLS and CDR2 YYNGEE. Unmatched junction bases numbered 15, after V lost 4 bases and J lost 10 bases. CDR3 amino acids: CASSPQSGTGDGAFF. DNA of the CDR3: TGTGCCAGCAGCCCGCAGTCCGGGACAGGAGATGGAGCTTTCTTT. The full variable domain, completed using reference TRBV9 and TRBJ1-1, is DSGVTQTPKHLITATGQRVTLRCSPRSGDLSVYWYQQSLDQGLQFLIQYYNGEERAKGNILERFSAQQFPDLHSELNLSSLELGDSALYFCASSPQSGTGDGAFFGQGTRLTVV.

The chain has TRBV5-1 and TRBJ1-1; the D gene is possibly TRBD1 (5 bases). CDR1 is SGHRS, CDR2 YFSETQ, per germline. The V end lost 0 bases, the J end lost 6 bases, and 15 bases lay between the germline ends. The CDR3 has 15 amino acids. The CDR3: CASSLVAGRGPEAFF. The CDR3 DNA sequence: TGCGCCAGCAGCTTGGTTGCAGGGCGAGGGCCTGAAGCTTTCTTT.

The chain carries TRBV7-8 and TRBJ2-3; the D is unclear. The ends were cut back, 1 base at V and 3 bases at J, with 8 bases in the middle. CDR1 and CDR2 (germline): SGHVS, FQNEAQ. This CDR3 is 14 amino acids long. The CDR3 nucleotides read TGTGCCAGCAGCTTAGTAAGTCGTACAGATACGCAGTATTTT. As protein: CASSLVSRTDTQYF.

This clone is medium-sized by share. The CDR3 is CASSDGSSPLHF. CDR3 DNA sequence: TGTGCCAGCAGCGACGGTAGTTCACCCCTCCACTTT. The V gene is TRBV14, the J gene TRBJ1-6, with D unclear. Germline V lookup: CDR1 SGHDN, CDR2 FVKESK. This CDR3 region has 12 residues. V lost 5 bases to trimming and J lost 9 bases, with 8 bases between them.